These T cell receptor beta chains were read from a single sample in a study of cytomegalovirus exposure and HLA in healthy donors. The table came from immunoSEQ multiplex PCR; TCRdb's copy has only in-frame clones and leaves some out. Of 160,000 or so clones in the sample, roughly four fifths were seen once. Sequences were obtained from PBMCs. These TCRs come from a middle-aged man in good health and CMV-seronegative. Each CDR3 is given with its conserved first and last residue. D genes are given only for firm matches.

-,TRBJ2-7,TRBV28,TGTGCCAGCAGTCCCCTTTCGGAGGGCCACGAGCAGTACTTC,CASSPLSEGHEQYF
-,TRBJ2-7,TRBV2,TGTGCCAGCAGTGTCGGCAGGTTCTACGAGCAGTACTTC,CASSVGRFYEQYF
-,TRBJ2-3,TRBV11-2,TGTGCCAGCAGCTCCCGGGTGGCGCCGAGCACAGATACGCAGTATTTT,CASSSRVAPSTDTQYF
TRBD1,TRBJ1-1,TRBV7-6,TGTGCCAGCAGCTTAGCGACAGGGTCGACCACTGAAGCTTTCTTT,CASSLATGSTTEAFF
-,TRBJ1-4,TRBV5-5,TGTGCCAGCAGCTTGGGGGGAGCGGGGAGAGAAAAACTGTTTTTT,CASSLGGAGREKLFF
TRBD1,TRBJ2-3,TRBV4-1,TGCGCCAGCAGCCATACGGGACAGAGCTTCACAGATACGCAGTATTTT,CASSHTGQSFTDTQYF
-,TRBJ2-3,TRBV29-1,TGCAGCTACGTCCGAGAATCCACGCAGTATTTT,CSYVRESTQYF
-,TRBJ1-1,TRBV9,TGTGCCAGCAGCCTCCCTAGCCGGGAAGTGAACACTGAAGCTTTCTTT,CASSLPSREVNTEAFF
-,TRBJ1-5,TRBV28,TGTGCCAGCAGCACCGGGACAAGTTCCTATAGCAATCAGCCCCAGCATTTT,CASSTGTSSYSNQPQHF
TRBD2,TRBJ2-7,TRBV9,TGTGCCAGCAGCGTAGGGGGGGGTTCCGCCTACGAGCAGTACTTC,CASSVGGGSAYEQYF
-,TRBJ1-6,TRBV7-2,TGTGCCAGCAGCCTGACCGGGAAGGTGAATTCACCCCTCCACTTT,CASSLTGKVNSPLHF
TRBD1,TRBJ2-7,TRBV10-3,TGTGCCAGCACACCAGTTCCGGGACAGGCAATTTACGAGCAGTACTTC,CASTPVPGQAIYEQYF